This is a list of T cell receptor beta chains from one sample in a study of shared clonotypes between healthy human individuals. The method was immunoSEQ multiplex PCR; TCRdb's version includes in-frame clones alone and lacks a portion of them. The table lists some 980,000 clones, approximately 80% of them singletons. Input material: memory CD4+ T cells sorted from blood. The receptors shown here come from a man aged 18-30 years in good health. Each CDR3 is given with its conserved first and last residue. The order of the fields is V gene, clone size, J gene, D gene, CDR3 DNA, CDR3 protein. D genes are given only for firm matches. Clone sizes are given selectively: once, few, many, or a class where the clone is expanded.

TRBV11-2,NA,TRBJ2-5,TRBD2,TGTGCCAGCAGCTTATCCCGAGCGGGAGCACGTGAGACCCAGTACTTC,CASSLSRAGARETQYF
TRBV5-4,NA,TRBJ1-6,NA,TGTGCCAGCAGCTCCCAGGAGAAGGGTTCACCCCTCCACTTT,CASSSQEKGSPLHF
TRBV27,once,TRBJ1-6,NA,NA,CASSLGTGSDSPLHF
TRBV6-1,NA,TRBJ2-1,NA,TGTGCCAGCAGTGGGAGAGAGGACGTAGGTTTGAGCAATGAGCAGTTCTTC,CASSGREDVGLSNEQFF
TRBV9,once,TRBJ2-5,NA,TGTGCCAGCAGCGTAGCTGGCCGCCAAGAGACCCAGTACTTC,CASSVAGRQETQYF
TRBV7-2,once,TRBJ1-1,NA,TGTGCCAGCAGCGTCGGGGGGCTGAACACTGAAGCTTTCTTT,CASSVGGLNTEAFF
TRBV9,NA,TRBJ1-6,TRBD1,TGTGCCAGCAGCGTAGGGGACAGGGAGCATTATTCACCCCTCCACTTT,CASSVGDREHYSPLHF
TRBV27,few,TRBJ2-1,NA,TGTGCCAGCAGTCAAGCCGAACGGGAGCAGTTCTTC,CASSQAEREQFF
TRBV30,NA,TRBJ1-2,TRBD1,TGTGCCTGGACTGTGATGGGACAGGGGGAAGGCTACACCTTC,CAWTVMGQGEGYTF
TRBV28,NA,TRBJ2-7,TRBD1,TGTGCCAGCAGAGACAGGGGGTTCGGCGAGCAGTACTTC,CASRDRGFGEQYF
TRBV7-9,once,TRBJ2-7,NA,TGTGCCAGCAGAAATTGGGAAGGGGGCGAGCAGTACTTC,CASRNWEGGEQYF
TRBV5-1,NA,TRBJ1-1,NA,TGCGCCAGCAGCGGTGGGACATCCAACACTGAAGCTTTCTTT,CASSGGTSNTEAFF
TRBV4-1,NA,TRBJ2-7,TRBD2,TGCGCCAGCAGCCAATCCCCGACTAGCGGGCTCGACGAGCAGTACTTC,CASSQSPTSGLDEQYF
TRBV12-5,few,TRBJ2-1,TRBD1,TGTGCTAGTGGTTTGGTACTTGGACAGGGCAAGGGCGCGCGTCGTAATGAGCAGTTCTTC,CASGLVLGQGKGARRNEQFF
TRBV5-4,NA,TRBJ2-1,NA,TGTGCCAGCAGTAGAGACCGTTATGAGCAGTTCTTC,CASSRDRYEQFF
TRBV6-5,NA,TRBJ1-1,TRBD1,TGTGCCAGCAGTTATGAACAGGGGGCGAACACTGAAGCTTTCTTT,CASSYEQGANTEAFF
TRBV7-8,NA,TRBJ1-1,NA,TGTGCCAGCAGCCACCCGAACACTGAAGCTTTCTTT,CASSHPNTEAFF
TRBV10-1,NA,TRBJ1-3,NA,TGCGCCAGCAGTGAGCGAGGGTCTGGAAACACCATATATTTT,CASSERGSGNTIYF
TRBV9,NA,TRBJ1-4,NA,TGTGCCAGCAGCCTGGGGGGAGAGACTAATGAAAAACTGTTTTTT,CASSLGGETNEKLFF
TRBV2,many,TRBJ1-1,NA,TGTGCCAGCAGTGACGGCTCCAGCCCTGAAGCTTTCTTT,CASSDGSSPEAFF
TRBV2,NA,TRBJ1-5,NA,TGTGCCAGCAGTCGGGACAGCAATCAGCCCCAGCATTTT,CASSRDSNQPQHF
TRBV5-1,NA,TRBJ1-4,NA,TGCGCCAGCAGCTCAAATCCCGGGGGCGAGCATGAAAAACTGTTTTTT,CASSSNPGGEHEKLFF
TRBV27,NA,TRBJ2-7,NA,TGTGCCAGCAGTTCCCGCGGCAGATGGACGTACGAGCAGTACTTC,CASSSRGRWTYEQYF
TRBV18,NA,TRBJ1-2,NA,TGTGCCAGCTCACCTCTCGTGGGGGCCAACTATGGCTACACCTTC,CASSPLVGANYGYTF
TRBV5-1,NA,TRBJ2-7,TRBD1,TGCGCCAGCAGCTTTCGGACAGGTCCCTCCTACGAGCAGTACTTC,CASSFRTGPSYEQYF
TRBV6-5,NA,TRBJ2-7,NA,TGTGCCGTCCGGGGCGGCGGTTCTGTCTACGAGCAGTACTTC,CAVRGGGSVYEQYF
TRBV18,NA,TRBJ1-5,NA,TGTGCCAGCTCAGAGGGGGGTCAGCCCCAGCATTTT,CASSEGGQPQHF
TRBV28,NA,TRBJ2-5,TRBD2,TGTGCCAGCAGTTTAGCGGGGGGCCGGGAGACCCAGTACTTC,CASSLAGGRETQYF
TRBV7-2,few,TRBJ2-4,TRBD2,TGTGCCAGCAGCCCAGGGAGGGGAGGAAACATTCAGTACTTC,CASSPGRGGNIQYF
TRBV6-6,NA,TRBJ2-5,NA,TGTGCCAGCAGCTCTCCCGTCTCTTTAGTTGGGGAGACCCAGTACTTC,CASSSPVSLVGETQYF
TRBV6-5,few,TRBJ1-2,NA,TGTGCCAGCAGTTACTCGCGGACTCCAATAGAATATGGCTACACCTTC,CASSYSRTPIEYGYTF
TRBV9,NA,TRBJ2-7,NA,TGTGCCAGCAGCGTAGATGAGTACTCCTACGAGCAGTACTTC,CASSVDEYSYEQYF
TRBV14,NA,TRBJ2-7,NA,TGTGCCAGCAGCCAGGAGACAGCCTCCTACGAGCAGTACTTC,CASSQETASYEQYF
TRBV2,NA,TRBJ1-5,NA,TGTGCCAGCAGGGACGGACAGTCGCCCACTCAGCCCCAGCATTTT,CASRDGQSPTQPQHF
TRBV5-1,NA,TRBJ2-1,NA,TGCGCCAGCAGCTTGGTTGGGGACTTCTCAAATGAGCAGTTCTTC,CASSLVGDFSNEQFF
TRBV11-3,NA,TRBJ2-5,TRBD1,TGTGCCAGCAGCTCGGGACAGGAAGAGACCCAGTACTTC,CASSSGQEETQYF
TRBV6-5,NA,TRBJ1-5,NA,TGTGCCAGCAGTTCAGTCCAGGGGCAGCCCCAGCATTTT,CASSSVQGQPQHF
TRBV6-6,NA,TRBJ1-2,TRBD1,TGTGCCAGCAGTTACCCGGAGGGGGGACAGTATGGCTACACCTTC,CASSYPEGGQYGYTF
TRBV29-1,many,TRBJ2-3,NA,TGCAGCGTTGAAGAACCCCAGTGGGGCACAGATACGCAGTATTTT,CSVEEPQWGTDTQYF
TRBV6-1,NA,TRBJ1-6,NA,TGTGCCAGCATGACCGAAAATAATTCACCCCTCCACTTT,CASMTENNSPLHF
TRBV29-1,once,TRBJ2-7,NA,TGCAGCGTTTTTACCGGGATAGGTGAGCAGTACTTC,CSVFTGIGEQYF
TRBV11-3,NA,TRBJ2-1,TRBD1,TGTGCCAGCAGCTTAGGCCTATCGGACAGGGACAATGAGCAGTTCTTC,CASSLGLSDRDNEQFF
TRBV30,NA,TRBJ1-2,NA,TGTGCCTGGAGTGTCTGGGGACGCTATGGCTACACCTTC,CAWSVWGRYGYTF
TRBV25-1,NA,TRBJ1-2,TRBD1,TGTGCCAGCAGTGACCAATGGGACAGTAACTATGGCTACACCTTC,CASSDQWDSNYGYTF
TRBV5-1,NA,TRBJ2-5,NA,TGCGCCAGCAGCTTATCGGGGACCAAAGAGACCCAGTACTTC,CASSLSGTKETQYF
TRBV9,NA,TRBJ2-3,NA,TGTGCCAGCAGCGTCGGGTCGGCAGATACGCAGTATTTT,CASSVGSADTQYF
TRBV4-1,once,TRBJ2-7,NA,TGCGCCAGCAGCCAAGGGTCCTCGACTAGCTACGAGCAGTACTTC,CASSQGSSTSYEQYF
TRBV18,NA,TRBJ2-6,NA,TGTGCCAGCTCACCACCACACCTTGGGTCTGGGGCCAACGTCCTGACTTTC,CASSPPHLGSGANVLTF
TRBV2,NA,TRBJ1-6,TRBD1,TGTGCCAGCAGGGAACAGGGGACCAATTCACCCCTCCACTTT,CASREQGTNSPLHF
TRBV5-1,NA,TRBJ1-5,NA,TGCGCCAGCAGCTTGGATGTTCGGGACAATCAGCCCCAGCATTTT,CASSLDVRDNQPQHF
TRBV9,NA,TRBJ1-4,TRBD1,TGTGCCAGCAGCCCTCGACAGGGGGGAGGTGAAAAACTGTTTTTT,CASSPRQGGGEKLFF
TRBV10-3,NA,TRBJ1-5,TRBD1,TGTGCCATCAGTGGCGGGACAGAAACTACGGGCAATCAGCCCCAGCATTTT,CAISGGTETTGNQPQHF
TRBV9,NA,TRBJ1-4,TRBD1,TGTGCCAGCAGCCCGGGGACAGTGATGAATGAAAAACTGTTTTTT,CASSPGTVMNEKLFF